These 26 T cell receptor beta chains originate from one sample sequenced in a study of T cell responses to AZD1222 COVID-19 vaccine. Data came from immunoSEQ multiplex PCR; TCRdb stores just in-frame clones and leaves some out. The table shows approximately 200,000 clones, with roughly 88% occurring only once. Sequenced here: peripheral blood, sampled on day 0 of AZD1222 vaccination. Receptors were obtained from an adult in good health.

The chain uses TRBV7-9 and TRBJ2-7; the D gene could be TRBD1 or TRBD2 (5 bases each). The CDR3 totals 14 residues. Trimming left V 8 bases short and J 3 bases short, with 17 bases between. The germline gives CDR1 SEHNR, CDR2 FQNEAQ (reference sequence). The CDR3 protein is CASGRGGGNYEQYF. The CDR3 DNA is TGTGCCAGCGGCCGGGGCGGTGGTAACTACGAGCAGTACTTC.

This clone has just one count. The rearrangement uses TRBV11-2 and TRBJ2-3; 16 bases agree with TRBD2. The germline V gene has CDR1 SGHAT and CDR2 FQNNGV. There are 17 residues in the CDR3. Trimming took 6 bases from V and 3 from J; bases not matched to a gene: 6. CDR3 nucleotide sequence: TGTGCCAGCAGTCCAGGGACTAGCGGGGGGGTGACAGATACGCAGTATTTT. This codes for CASSPGTSGGVTDTQYF.

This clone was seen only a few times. The CDR3 region is CAISQDPSYNEQFF. CDR3 DNA sequence: TGTGCCATCAGCCAGGATCCTTCCTACAATGAGCAGTTCTTC. The chain recombines TRBV10-3 with TRBJ2-1; D is uncertain. V was cut by 6 bases and J by 1 base, with 10 bases left in between. CDR1 and CDR2 from the germline V gene are ENHRY and SYGVKD. The CDR3 totals 14 residues.

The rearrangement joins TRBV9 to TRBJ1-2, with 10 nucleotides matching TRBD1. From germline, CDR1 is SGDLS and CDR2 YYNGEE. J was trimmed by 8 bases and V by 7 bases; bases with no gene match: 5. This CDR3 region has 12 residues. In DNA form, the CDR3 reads TGTGCCAGCCGACAGGGGGCAACCGGCTACACCTTC. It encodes CASRQGATGYTF. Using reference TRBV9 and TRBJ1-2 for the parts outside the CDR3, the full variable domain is DSGVTQTPKHLITATGQRVTLRCSPRSGDLSVYWYQQSLDQGLQFLIQYYNGEERAKGNILERFSAQQFPDLHSELNLSSLELGDSALYFCASRQGATGYTFGSGTRLTVV.

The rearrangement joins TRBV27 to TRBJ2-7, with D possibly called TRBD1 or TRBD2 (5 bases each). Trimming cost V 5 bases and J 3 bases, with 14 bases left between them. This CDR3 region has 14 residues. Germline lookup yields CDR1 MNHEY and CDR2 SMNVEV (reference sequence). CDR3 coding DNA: TGTGCCAGCAGTCCGGCAGGGAGCTTCTACGAGCAGTACTTC. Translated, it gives CASSPAGSFYEQYF.

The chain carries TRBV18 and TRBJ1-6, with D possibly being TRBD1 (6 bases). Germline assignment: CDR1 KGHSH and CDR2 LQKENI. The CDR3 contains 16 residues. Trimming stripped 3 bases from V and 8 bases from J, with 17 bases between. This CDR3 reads CASSPTGLGGDSPLHF. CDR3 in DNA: TGTGCCAGCTCACCCACAGGGCTCGGGGGTGATTCACCCCTCCACTTT.

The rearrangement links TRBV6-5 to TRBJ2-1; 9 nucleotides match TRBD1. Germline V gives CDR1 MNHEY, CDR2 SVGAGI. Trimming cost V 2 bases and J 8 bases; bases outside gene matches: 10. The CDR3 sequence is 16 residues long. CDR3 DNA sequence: TGTGCCAGCAGTTACGTCGCCGTAGGGACAGGGCATGAGCAGTTCTTC. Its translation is CASSYVAVGTGHEQFF.

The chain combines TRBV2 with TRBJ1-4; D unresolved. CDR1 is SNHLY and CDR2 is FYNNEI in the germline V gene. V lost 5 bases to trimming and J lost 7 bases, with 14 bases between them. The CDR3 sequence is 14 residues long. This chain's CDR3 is CASSPLVDGEKLFF. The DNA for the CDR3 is TGTGCCAGCAGTCCCCTCGTTGACGGTGAAAAACTGTTTTTT.

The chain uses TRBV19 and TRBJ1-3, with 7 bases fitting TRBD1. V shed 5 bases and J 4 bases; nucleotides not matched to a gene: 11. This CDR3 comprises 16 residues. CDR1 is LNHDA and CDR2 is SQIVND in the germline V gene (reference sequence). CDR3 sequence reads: CASSPPRTGGGNTIYF. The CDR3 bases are TGTGCCAGTAGTCCCCCCCGGACAGGAGGAGGAAACACCATATATTTT.

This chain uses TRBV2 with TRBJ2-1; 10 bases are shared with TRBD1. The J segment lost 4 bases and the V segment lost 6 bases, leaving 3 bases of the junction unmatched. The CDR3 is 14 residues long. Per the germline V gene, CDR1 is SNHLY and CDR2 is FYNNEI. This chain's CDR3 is CASRGTGVYNEQFF. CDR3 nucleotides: TGTGCCAGCAGAGGGACAGGGGTATACAATGAGCAGTTCTTC.

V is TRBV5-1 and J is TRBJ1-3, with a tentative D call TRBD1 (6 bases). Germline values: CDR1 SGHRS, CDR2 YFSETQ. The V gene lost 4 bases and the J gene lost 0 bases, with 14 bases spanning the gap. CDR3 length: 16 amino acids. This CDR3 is CASSLKTGDSGNTIYF. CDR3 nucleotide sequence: TGCGCCAGCAGCCTAAAGACAGGAGACTCTGGAAACACCATATATTTT.

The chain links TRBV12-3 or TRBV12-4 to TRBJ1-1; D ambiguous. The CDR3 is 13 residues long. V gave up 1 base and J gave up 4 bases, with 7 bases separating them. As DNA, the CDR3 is TGTGCCAGCAGTTTAGGACCGGGCACTGAAGCTTTCTTT. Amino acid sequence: CASSLGPGTEAFF.

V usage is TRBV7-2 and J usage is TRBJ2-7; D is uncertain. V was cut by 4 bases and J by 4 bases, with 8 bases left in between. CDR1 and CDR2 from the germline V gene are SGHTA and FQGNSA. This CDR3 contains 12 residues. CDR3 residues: CASSSGAYEQYF. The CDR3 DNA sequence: TGTGCCAGCAGCTCCGGAGCGTACGAGCAGTACTTC.

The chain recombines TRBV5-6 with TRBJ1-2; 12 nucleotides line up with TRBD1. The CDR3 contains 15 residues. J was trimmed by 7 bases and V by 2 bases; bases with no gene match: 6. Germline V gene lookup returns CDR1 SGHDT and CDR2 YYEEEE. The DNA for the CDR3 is TGTGCCAGCAGCTTTCGGGACAGGGGGCTTAGTGGCTACACCTTC. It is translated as CASSFRDRGLSGYTF. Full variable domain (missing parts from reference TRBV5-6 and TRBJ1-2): DAGVTQSPTHLIKTRGQQVTLRCSPKSGHDTVSWYQQALGQGPQFIFQYYEEEERQRGNFPDRFSGHQFPNYSSELNVNALLLGDSALYLCASSFRDRGLSGYTFGSGTRLTVV.

The CDR3 protein is CASSLDGRYALGTLFF. Here the CDR3 DNA reads TGTGCCAGCAGCTTAGACGGACGTTACGCGCTGGGAACACTGTTTTTT. The chain couples TRBV11-2 to TRBJ1-4; D is ambiguous. Per the germline V gene, CDR1 is SGHAT and CDR2 is FQNNGV. Deletions cut 0 bases from V and 13 bases from J, with 21 bases between. This CDR3 has 16 amino acids.

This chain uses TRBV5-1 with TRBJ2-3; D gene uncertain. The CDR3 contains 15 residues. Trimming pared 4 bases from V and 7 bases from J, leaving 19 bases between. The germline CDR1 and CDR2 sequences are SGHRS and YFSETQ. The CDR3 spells CASSTGSMAENTQYF. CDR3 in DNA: TGCGCCAGCAGCACGGGCTCCATGGCCGAAAATACGCAGTATTTT. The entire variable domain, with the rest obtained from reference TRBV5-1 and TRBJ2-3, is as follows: KAGVTQTPRYLIKTRGQQVTLSCSPISGHRSVSWYQQTPGQGLQFLFEYFSETQRNKGNFPGRFSGRQFSNSRSEMNVSTLELGDSALYLCASSTGSMAENTQYFGPGTRLTVL.

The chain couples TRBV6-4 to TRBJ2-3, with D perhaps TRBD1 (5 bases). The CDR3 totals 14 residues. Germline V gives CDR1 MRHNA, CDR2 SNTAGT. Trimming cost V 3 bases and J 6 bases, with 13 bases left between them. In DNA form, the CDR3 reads TGTGCCAGCAGTGATGGGGCCCCCGGGGATACGCAGTATTTT. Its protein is CASSDGAPGDTQYF.

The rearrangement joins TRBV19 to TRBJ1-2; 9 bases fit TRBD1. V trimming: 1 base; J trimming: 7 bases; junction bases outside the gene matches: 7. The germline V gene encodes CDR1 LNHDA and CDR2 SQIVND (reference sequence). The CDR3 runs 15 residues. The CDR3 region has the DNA TGTGCCAGTAGTATAGCCCACAGGGGGCAGAGTGGCTACACCTTC. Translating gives CASSIAHRGQSGYTF. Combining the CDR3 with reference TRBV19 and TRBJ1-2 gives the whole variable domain DGGITQSPKYLFRKEGQNVTLSCEQNLNHDAMYWYRQDPGQGLRLIYYSQIVNDFQKGDIAEGYSVSREKKESFPLTVTSAQKNPTAFYLCASSIAHRGQSGYTFGSGTRLTVV.

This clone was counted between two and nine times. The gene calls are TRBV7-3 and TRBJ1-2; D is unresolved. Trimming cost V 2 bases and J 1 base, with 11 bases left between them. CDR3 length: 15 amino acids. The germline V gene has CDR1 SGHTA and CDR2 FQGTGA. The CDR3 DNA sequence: TGTGCCAGCAGCTTAGACGGAGGTTTTAACTATGGCTACACCTTC. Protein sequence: CASSLDGGFNYGYTF.

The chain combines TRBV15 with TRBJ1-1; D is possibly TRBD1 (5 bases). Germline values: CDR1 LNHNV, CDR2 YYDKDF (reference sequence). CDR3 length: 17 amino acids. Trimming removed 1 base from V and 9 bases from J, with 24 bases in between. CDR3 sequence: CATSRAGASEGKAKAFF. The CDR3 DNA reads TGTGCCACCAGCAGAGCCGGGGCCTCCGAGGGGAAAGCGAAAGCTTTCTTT.

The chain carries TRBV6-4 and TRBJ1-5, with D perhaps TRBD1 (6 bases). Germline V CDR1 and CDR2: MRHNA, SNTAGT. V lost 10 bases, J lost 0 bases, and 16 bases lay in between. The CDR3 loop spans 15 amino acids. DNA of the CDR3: TGTGCCACCCTGAGGGGGGACTATAGCAATCAGCCCCAGCATTTT. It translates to CATLRGDYSNQPQHF.

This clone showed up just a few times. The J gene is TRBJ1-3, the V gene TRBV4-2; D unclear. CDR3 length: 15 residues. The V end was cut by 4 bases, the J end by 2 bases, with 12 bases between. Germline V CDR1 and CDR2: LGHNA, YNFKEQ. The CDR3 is CASSPLRDTGNTIYF. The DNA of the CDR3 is TGTGCCAGCAGCCCCCTCCGGGATACTGGAAACACCATATATTTT.

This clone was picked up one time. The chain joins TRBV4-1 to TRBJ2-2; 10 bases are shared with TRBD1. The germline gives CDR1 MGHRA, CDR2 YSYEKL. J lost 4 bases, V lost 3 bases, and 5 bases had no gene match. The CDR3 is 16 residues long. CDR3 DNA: TGCGCCAGCAGCCAGGCGGACAGGGGGGGCACCGGGGAGCTGTTTTTT. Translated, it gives CASSQADRGGTGELFF.

The CDR3, as DNA: TGTGCCAGCGGATTCGGATCCGCCTACGAGCAGTACTTC. It encodes CASGFGSAYEQYF. The chain has TRBV7-9 and TRBJ2-7; no firm D call. Germline-derived CDR1 and CDR2 are SEHNR and FQNEAQ (reference sequence). Trimming took 8 bases from V and 2 from J, leaving 13 bases between them. The CDR3 spans 13 residues.

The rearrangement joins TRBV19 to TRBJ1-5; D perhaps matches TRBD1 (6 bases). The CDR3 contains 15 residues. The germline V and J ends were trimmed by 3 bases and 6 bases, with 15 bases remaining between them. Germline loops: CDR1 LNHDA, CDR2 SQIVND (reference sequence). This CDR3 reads CASSIGKGGGQPQHF. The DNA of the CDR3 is TGTGCCAGTAGTATTGGGAAGGGAGGGGGTCAGCCCCAGCATTTT.

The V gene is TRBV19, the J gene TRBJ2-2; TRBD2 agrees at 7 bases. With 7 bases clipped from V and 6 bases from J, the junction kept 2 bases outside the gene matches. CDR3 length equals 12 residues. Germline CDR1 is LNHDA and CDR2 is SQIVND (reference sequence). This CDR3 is CASIGGAGELFF. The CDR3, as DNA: TGTGCCAGTATTGGGGGGGCCGGGGAGCTGTTTTTT.